The 7 T cell receptor beta chains below were found in one sample sequenced in a study of neoadjuvant anti-PD-1 for oral cavity cancer. Specified time point: after neoadjuvant nivolumab, at surgical resection. Sequenced by immunoSEQ multiplex PCR; TCRdb stores in-frame clones only, minus some. The sample records around 15,000 clones, 40% being singletons. This material consisted of tumor tissue, taken after nivolumab (anti-PD-1) treatment. These receptors were obtained from a person aged 40 to 85 with oral cavity squamous cell carcinoma.

This chain links TRBV10-1 with TRBJ2-1; D is possibly TRBD2 (6 bases). The CDR3 contains 17 residues. V was clipped by 1 base and J by 14 bases, with 27 bases between them. Per germline, CDR1 WNHNN and CDR2 SYGVQD (reference sequence). In DNA, the CDR3 is TGCGCCAGCAGTGAGTACCCAACTAGGGACTCCTTAACCCCAAAGTTCTTC. This codes for CASSEYPTRDSLTPKFF.

A few counts support this clone. The chain carries TRBV7-2 and TRBJ2-7; TRBD1 might be the D (5 bases). Germline V gene data show CDR1 as SGHTA and CDR2 as FQGNSA. This CDR3 has 15 amino acids. V was shortened by 0 bases and J by 1 base, with 10 bases between the two germline ends. The CDR3 reads CASSLARVSSYEQYF. The CDR3 DNA is TGTGCCAGCAGCTTAGCCAGGGTCAGTTCCTACGAGCAGTACTTC.

This rearrangement joins TRBV6-5 to TRBJ2-2; D gene unclear. Looked up from germline, CDR1 is MNHEY and CDR2 is SVGAGI. This CDR3 contains 13 residues. Trimming shortened V by 4 bases and J by 3 bases, and 6 bases separated the two germline ends. CDR3 amino acids: CASSSGYTGELFF. The CDR3 region has the DNA TGTGCCAGCAGTTCCGGGTACACCGGGGAGCTGTTTTTT.

This clone was detected a few times. The chain couples TRBV6-6 to TRBJ1-2, with a tentative D call TRBD1 (6 bases). V lost 7 bases and J 4 bases, leaving 19 bases between the germline ends. The germline gives CDR1 MNHNY, CDR2 SVGAGI (reference sequence). The CDR3 is made up of 15 amino acids. This chain's CDR3 is CASNSRDTSTYGYTF. The CDR3 nucleotides read TGTGCCAGCAACTCCCGGGACACATCAACCTATGGCTACACCTTC.

This clone was seen a few times. The rearrangement uses TRBV19 and TRBJ1-2; the D is unclear. The ends were cut back, 6 bases at V and 3 bases at J, with 17 bases in the middle. CDR1 LNHDA and CDR2 SQIVND come from the germline V gene (reference sequence). This CDR3 has 15 residues. CDR3 sequence: CASSPLARMDYGYTF. CDR3 bases: TGTGCCAGTAGCCCCTTGGCACGGATGGACTATGGCTACACCTTC.

V usage is TRBV19 and J usage is TRBJ2-5; D perhaps matches TRBD1 (5 bases). V was clipped by 3 bases and J by 4 bases, with 12 bases between them. Germline values: CDR1 LNHDA, CDR2 SQIVND (reference sequence). The CDR3 is 14 residues long. The CDR3 coding sequence is TGTGCCAGTAGTATGCAGGGCCGGGCAGAGACCCAGTACTTC. Its translation: CASSMQGRAETQYF.

This clone was counted only a few times. The V call is TRBV29-1, the J call TRBJ2-3; D perhaps matches TRBD1 (6 bases). Germline-derived CDR1 and CDR2 are SQVTM and ANQGSEA. The CDR3 runs to 13 residues. The V end was cut by 5 bases, the J end by 5 bases, with 14 bases between. Here the CDR3 reads CSVRTAQGDTQYF. DNA for the CDR3: TGCAGCGTTCGGACAGCCCAAGGAGATACGCAGTATTTT.